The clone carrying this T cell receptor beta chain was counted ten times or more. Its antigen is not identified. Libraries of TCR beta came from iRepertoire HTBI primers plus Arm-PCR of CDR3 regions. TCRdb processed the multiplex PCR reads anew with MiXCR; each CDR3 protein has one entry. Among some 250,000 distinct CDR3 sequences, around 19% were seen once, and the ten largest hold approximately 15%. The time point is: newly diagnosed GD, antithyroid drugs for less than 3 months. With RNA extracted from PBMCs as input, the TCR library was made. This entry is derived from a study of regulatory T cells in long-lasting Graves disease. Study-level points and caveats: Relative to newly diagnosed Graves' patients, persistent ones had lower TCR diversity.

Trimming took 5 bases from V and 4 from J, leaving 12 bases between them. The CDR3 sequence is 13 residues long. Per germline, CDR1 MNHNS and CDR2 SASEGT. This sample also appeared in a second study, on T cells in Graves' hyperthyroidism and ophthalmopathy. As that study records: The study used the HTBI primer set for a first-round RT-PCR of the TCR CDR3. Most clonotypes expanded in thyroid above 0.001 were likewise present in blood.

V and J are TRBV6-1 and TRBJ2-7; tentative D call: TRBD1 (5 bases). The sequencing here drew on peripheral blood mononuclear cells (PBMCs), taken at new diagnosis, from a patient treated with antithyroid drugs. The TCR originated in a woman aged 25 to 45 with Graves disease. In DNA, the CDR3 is TGTGCCAGCAGTCGGACACACCTATACGAGCAGTACTTC. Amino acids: CASSRTHLYEQYF.